This TCR beta chain is drawn from a study of shared clonotypes between healthy human individuals. General study findings and limits: Sequencing depth was predicted to influence how clonotypes are shared among donors.

Worth noting for this clone: Its antigen remains unknown.

Germline CDR1 ENHRY, CDR2 SYGVKD. The CDR3 length is 12 residues. The V and J ends lost 6 bases and 2 bases respectively, with 4 bases between them. The donors were adults (healthy and HIV-negative) with no recent acute infections or vaccinations. Donors were Caucasian adults residing in Nashville, Tennessee, USA. In the original workflow: ImmunoSEQ output lacked quality scores and full-length reads, limiting matched filtering. TCRdb keeps only in-frame clones here, not all; method: immunoSEQ multiplex PCR. V, J and clone size were drawn from that table, and D and trimming were deduced from the DNA. The table shows about 1.4 million clones, with around 95% occurring only once.

This clonotype was obtained from a man aged 25 to 45 in good health. The V and J genes are TRBV10-3 and TRBJ2-2; D is ambiguous. Sequencing used naive CD4+ T cells sorted from blood. Sample subset: CD45RA+ positively selected. CDR3 in DNA: TGTGCCATCAGAGGAAACACCGGGGAGCTGTTTTTT. It is translated as CAIRGNTGELFF.